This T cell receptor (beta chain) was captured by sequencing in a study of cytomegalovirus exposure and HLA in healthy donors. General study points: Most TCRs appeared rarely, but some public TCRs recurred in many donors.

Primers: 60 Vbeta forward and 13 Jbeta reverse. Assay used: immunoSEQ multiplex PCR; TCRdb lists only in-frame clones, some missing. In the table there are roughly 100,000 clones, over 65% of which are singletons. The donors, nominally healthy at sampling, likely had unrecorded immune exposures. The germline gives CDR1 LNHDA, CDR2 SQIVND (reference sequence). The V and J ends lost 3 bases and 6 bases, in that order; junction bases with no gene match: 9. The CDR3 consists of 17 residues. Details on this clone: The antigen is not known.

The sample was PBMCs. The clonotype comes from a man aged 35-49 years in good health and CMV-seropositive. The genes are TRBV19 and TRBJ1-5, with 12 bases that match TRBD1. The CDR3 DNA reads TGTGCCAGTAGTATCACCCGGGACAGGGGGCGAGGTCAGCCCCAGCATTTT. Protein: CASSITRDRGRGQPQHF.